These 21 T cell receptor beta chains share one sample of origin, sequenced in a study of glioma-infiltrating T cells after dendritic cell vaccination. The table came from immunoSEQ multiplex PCR; TCRdb's copy has only in-frame clones and leaves some out. The repertoire includes 99,000 or so clones, 90% of them detected once, and 2.7% sits in the top ten. Time point reported: after dendritic cell vaccination, including at tumor progression/relapse. The starting material was blood, obtained after dendritic cell vaccination. Receptors originate from a human donor with glioblastoma.

The rearrangement joins TRBV13 to TRBJ2-4; tentative D call: TRBD2 (5 bases). Germline lookup yields CDR1 PRHDT and CDR2 FYEKMQ (reference sequence). V gave up 4 bases and J gave up 8 bases, with 12 bases separating them. This CDR3 spans 13 amino acids. The CDR3 DNA follows: TGTGCCAGCAGCTCGGGCGGGTTTGACATTCAGTACTTC. It specifies CASSSGGFDIQYF.

The chain joins TRBV7-8 to TRBJ1-3; D is ambiguous. The CDR3 is made up of 14 amino acids. Germline CDR1 reads SGHVS; CDR2 reads FQNEAQ. V dropped 2 bases and J dropped 8 bases, with 13 bases sitting between them. The CDR3, as DNA: TGTGCCAGCAGCTTATACCGTAACCCGGACACCATATATTTT. This encodes CASSLYRNPDTIYF. Using reference TRBV7-8 and TRBJ1-3 for the parts outside the CDR3, the full variable domain is GAGVSQSPRYKVAKRGQDVALRCDPISGHVSLFWYQQALGQGPEFLTYFQNEAQLDKSGLPSDRFFAERPEGSVSTLKIQRTQQEDSAVYLCASSLYRNPDTIYFGEGSWLTVV.

This clone was picked up one time. This chain connects TRBV6-1 to TRBJ1-5; possible D gene TRBD1, 6 bases. This CDR3 spans 16 amino acids. Trimming removed 2 bases at V and 4 bases at J, with 15 bases between. Germline V gene lookup returns CDR1 MNHNS and CDR2 SASEGT. The CDR3 loop reads CASSESYGTTNQPQHF. The CDR3 DNA sequence: TGTGCCAGCAGTGAATCGTACGGGACAACGAATCAGCCCCAGCATTTT.

The gene calls are TRBV19 and TRBJ1-5; 8 nucleotides line up with TRBD1. The trim removed 5 bases at V and 2 bases at J, leaving 5 bases unmatched. The CDR3 spans 15 residues. Germline V CDR1 and CDR2: LNHDA, SQIVND (reference sequence). The CDR3 is CASSPDRVGNQPQHF. CDR3 in DNA: TGTGCCAGTAGTCCGGACAGGGTTGGCAATCAGCCCCAGCATTTT.

The chain recombines TRBV9 with TRBJ2-7, with 11 bases aligning to TRBD2. Trimming took 0 bases from V and 6 from J; bases not matched to a gene: 8. Germline loops: CDR1 SGDLS, CDR2 YYNGEE. The CDR3 is 16 residues long. This CDR3 is CASSVGGLAGTSEQYF. CDR3 DNA: TGTGCCAGCAGCGTAGGAGGACTAGCGGGTACAAGCGAGCAGTACTTC.

This clone was observed a handful of times. J is TRBJ2-3 and V is TRBV29-1; a possible D gene is TRBD2 (6 bases). There are 14 residues in the CDR3. Looked up from germline, CDR1 is SQVTM and CDR2 is ANQGSEA. The germline V and J ends were trimmed by 4 bases and 5 bases, with 16 bases remaining between them. CDR3 amino acids: CSVGTSYGIDTQYF. CDR3 in DNA: TGCAGCGTTGGCACTAGCTATGGGATAGATACGCAGTATTTT.

This clone appeared a few times. V gene TRBV4-1 combines with J gene TRBJ2-6; possible D gene TRBD2, 5 bases. The CDR3 extends over 20 amino acids. Between the trimmed V and J ends, which lost 4 bases and 0 bases, there was a span of 22 bases. Germline-derived CDR1 and CDR2 are MGHRA and YSYEKL. Written as DNA, the CDR3 is TGCGCCAGCAGCCGAAGTCGGGGAAGACTTGTGAGCTCTGGGGCCAACGTCCTGACTTTC. Translated, it gives CASSRSRGRLVSSGANVLTF.

The V call is TRBV10-2, the J call TRBJ2-2; 8 bases map to TRBD1. The CDR3 consists of 16 residues. The junction had 11 bases not matched to a gene; V was cut back by 4 bases and J by 7 bases. The germline V gene has CDR1 WSHSY and CDR2 SAAADI. CDR3 residues: CASSVGQGARHGELFF. The CDR3 region has the DNA TGCGCCAGCAGTGTAGGGCAGGGGGCGCGTCACGGGGAGCTGTTTTTT.

V usage is TRBV6-1 and J usage is TRBJ1-4; TRBD1 agrees at 9 bases. Germline V gene data show CDR1 as MNHNS and CDR2 as SASEGT. The CDR3 consists of 15 residues. The junction had 10 bases not matched to a gene; V was cut back by 6 bases and J by 8 bases. CDR3 amino acids: CASSGQGSFSEKLFF. In nucleotides, the CDR3 is TGTGCCAGCAGCGGACAGGGGTCTTTCTCCGAAAAACTGTTTTTT.

This clone was recorded only once. The rearrangement uses TRBV7-9 and TRBJ1-4, with 7 bases that match TRBD1. Trimming took 11 bases from V and 1 from J; bases not matched to a gene: 19. This CDR3 is built from 18 residues. Germline-derived CDR1 and CDR2 are SEHNR and FQNEAQ (reference sequence). The CDR3 bases are TGTGCCCGCCCCTCAGGACAGGACGGAGGAGTAACTAATGAAAAACTGTTTTTT. Encoded protein: CARPSGQDGGVTNEKLFF.

The chain is built from TRBV5-4 and TRBJ2-7; 7 nucleotides agree with TRBD1. V gave up 5 bases and J gave up 0 bases; unmatched junction bases: 8. Per germline, CDR1 SGHNT and CDR2 YYREEE (reference sequence). The CDR3 consists of 15 residues. The CDR3 reads CASSSAGGFSYEQYF. CDR3 nucleotides: TGTGCCAGCAGTTCCGCAGGGGGTTTCTCCTACGAGCAGTACTTC.

The chain recombines TRBV13 with TRBJ1-5; no clear D. V was cut by 2 bases and J by 8 bases, with 16 bases left in between. CDR1 and CDR2 from the germline V gene are PRHDT and FYEKMQ (reference sequence). This CDR3 is 15 amino acids long. The CDR3 DNA is TGTGCCAGCAGCTTATCAACGACCGGGGAAGAGCCCCAGCATTTT. Its protein is CASSLSTTGEEPQHF.

This chain uses TRBV10-2 with TRBJ2-5; D uncertain. Germline loops: CDR1 WSHSY, CDR2 SAAADI. The V gene lost 0 bases and the J gene lost 0 bases, with 5 bases spanning the gap. This CDR3 has 14 residues. The CDR3 DNA reads as TGCGCCAGCAGTGAGTCAAACAACCAAGAGACCCAGTACTTC. Its protein product is CASSESNNQETQYF.

This chain connects TRBV9 to TRBJ2-3; tentatively, D is TRBD2 (5 bases). This CDR3 spans 13 amino acids. The germline V gene has CDR1 SGDLS and CDR2 YYNGEE. V lost 4 bases and J 7 bases, leaving 13 bases between the germline ends. The CDR3 nucleotides are TGTGCCAGCAGCCCGAGGGCTGCGAATACGCAGTATTTT. Its translation: CASSPRAANTQYF.

The rearrangement uses TRBV6-4 and TRBJ2-1, with a tentative D call TRBD2 (6 bases). Trimming took off 0 bases at V and 9 bases at J, with 15 bases between the two ends. This CDR3 is 15 amino acids long. The germline V gene has CDR1 MRHNA and CDR2 SNTAGT. CDR3 nucleotide sequence: TGTGCCAGCAGTGACTCGCGACGGGACGGGAGTGAGCAGTTCTTC. Translating it yields CASSDSRRDGSEQFF.

The chain carries TRBV6-6 and TRBJ1-1; TRBD1 might be the D (6 bases). The CDR3 sequence is 15 residues long. The germline gives CDR1 MNHNY, CDR2 SVGAGI (reference sequence). The germline V and J ends were trimmed by 2 bases and 1 base, with 11 bases remaining between them. CDR3 region: CASSYGTLRNTEAFF. CDR3 DNA sequence: TGTGCCAGCAGTTACGGGACACTCCGGAACACTGAAGCTTTCTTT.

The rearrangement joins TRBV20-1 to TRBJ2-1; tentative D call: TRBD1 (6 bases). With 4 bases removed from V and 9 bases from J, the gap between germline ends came to 10 bases. The CDR3 sequence is 11 residues long. Germline CDR1 DFQATT, CDR2 SNEGSKA (reference sequence). The CDR3 DNA reads as TGCAGTGCTACCCCAGGGGTTGAGCAGTTCTTC. Encoded protein: CSATPGVEQFF.

The genes are TRBV25-1 and TRBJ1-5, with D possibly matching TRBD1 (6 bases). V shed 4 bases and J shed 2 bases, with 6 bases lying between them. The CDR3 has 13 amino acids. CDR1 and CDR2 (germline): MGHDK, SYGVNS. The CDR3 here is CASSGQGNQPQHF. CDR3 DNA: TGTGCCAGCAGTGGACAGGGCAATCAGCCCCAGCATTTT.

This sequence joins TRBV28 and TRBJ2-1; 7 bases fit TRBD1. The CDR3 length is 13 residues. Germline V gene sequence: CDR1 MDHEN, CDR2 SYDVKM. The junction had 10 bases not matched to a gene; V was cut back by 8 bases and J by 9 bases. The DNA of the CDR3 is TGTGCCAGCCAACTAAGGGGGCCGGGTGAGCAGTTCTTC. The encoded protein is CASQLRGPGEQFF.

This chain links TRBV4-2 with TRBJ2-1, with D perhaps matching TRBD2 (7 bases). V dropped 0 bases and J dropped 7 bases, with 16 bases sitting between them. The CDR3 covers 16 residues. Germline V CDR1 and CDR2: LGHNA, YNFKEQ. For the CDR3, the DNA is TGTGCCAGCAGCCAAGATCTAGGGGGGGGATTTAATGAGCAGTTCTTC. Translated: CASSQDLGGGFNEQFF.

The chain couples TRBV29-1 to TRBJ2-3; 12 bases fit TRBD2. J gave up 3 bases and V 6 bases, and 7 bases lay outside the gene matches. CDR3 length: 15 amino acids. From germline, CDR1 is SQVTM and CDR2 ANQGSEA. The CDR3 DNA is TGCAGCGTAATACTAGCGGGAGGTAGGACAGATACGCAGTATTTT. Translated, it gives CSVILAGGRTDTQYF.